This is a list of T cell receptor beta chains from one sample in a study of shared clonotypes between healthy human individuals. The data were produced by immunoSEQ multiplex PCR, yet TCRdb's version contains in-frame clones alone and is incomplete. The sample includes millions of clones, around nine tenths seen only once; the top ten take about 0.13%. Sequencing was done on a sample of naive CD4+ T cells sorted from blood. The receptors here all came from a man aged 18 to 29 in good health. Each CDR3 is given with its conserved first and last residue. D genes are given only for firm matches. Part of the rows lack a size; the others show once, few, many or a class for expanded clones.

D | J | V | size | DNA | CDR3
. | TRBJ1-5 | TRBV5-1 | . | TGCGCCAGCAGCTTGGTCGGGGTCGAACAGCCCCAGCATTTT | CASSLVGVEQPQHF
TRBD1 | TRBJ1-6 | TRBV6-4 | . | TGTGCCAGCAGAAATCCCGGGACAGTTCATAATTCACCCCTCCACTTT | CASRNPGTVHNSPLHF
TRBD2 | TRBJ2-3 | TRBV6-5 | . | TGTGCCAGCAATCCGGCTAGCGGGGTAATAGCAATGCAGTATTTT | CASNPASGVIAMQYF
. | TRBJ2-1 | TRBV9 | . | TGTGCCAGCAGCCCCGAGGGGAGTGGTTCCTACAATGAGCAGTTCTTC | CASSPEGSGSYNEQFF
. | TRBJ1-2 | TRBV27 | . | TGTGCCAGCAGTCAGACCCCCTATGGCTACACCTTC | CASSQTPYGYTF
. | TRBJ2-5 | TRBV7-6 | . | TGTGCCAGCAGCCCCCGAGGGGAGACCCAGTACTTC | CASSPRGETQYF
. | TRBJ1-2 | TRBV5-4 | once | TGTGCCAGCAGCGGCCGGGACGTCCGAGAGGACTACACCTTC | CASSGRDVREDYTF
. | TRBJ1-1 | TRBV4-3 | . | TGCGCCAGCAGCCAAGTTGATGGATACACTGAAGCTTTCTTT | CASSQVDGYTEAFF
TRBD1 | TRBJ1-1 | TRBV5-8 | . | TGTGCCAGCAGCTTGGTCCAGGGGGTGGCTTTCTTT | CASSLVQGVAFF
. | TRBJ2-1 | TRBV18 | . | TGTGCCAGCTCACCACAGGTCGCGGGACCTGAGCAGTTCTTC | CASSPQVAGPEQFF
. | TRBJ2-7 | TRBV6-1 | . | TGTGCCAGCAGTGAAATGGGCGGAATTAGCTCCTACGAGCAGTACTTC | CASSEMGGISSYEQYF
. | TRBJ2-7 | TRBV20-1 | . | TGCAGTGCTAGAGATGCCGGGGAGCAGTACTTC | CSARDAGEQYF
TRBD1 | TRBJ2-1 | TRBV5-6 | once | TGTGCCAGCAGCCCTAGGGGGGACAGGGCCTACAATGAGCAGTTCTTC | CASSPRGDRAYNEQFF
TRBD2 | TRBJ2-3 | TRBV6-5 | . | TGTGCCAGCAGCAGACTAGCGGGAGTAGATACGCAGTATTTT | CASSRLAGVDTQYF
. | TRBJ2-2 | TRBV11-2 | . | TGTGCCAGCAGCTTAGGCACCCTTACGATGGGCGGGGAGCTGTTTTTT | CASSLGTLTMGGELFF
. | TRBJ2-7 | TRBV10-2 | . | TGCGCCAGCAGTGAGGTGCCGGGGGAGCAGTACTTC | CASSEVPGEQYF
TRBD1 | TRBJ1-5 | TRBV5-1 | . | TGCGCCAGCAGGGAGGGACAGGGGGCCGCTCAGCCCCAGCATTTT | CASREGQGAAQPQHF
TRBD1 | TRBJ2-6 | TRBV19 | . | TGTGCCAGTAGTAGGACAGGGGACTACTCTGGGGCCAACGTCCTGACTTTC | CASSRTGDYSGANVLTF
. | TRBJ2-7 | TRBV5-1 | once | TGCGCCAGCAGCTTGGTGTCCGGGGCGCAGGCCGAGCAGTACTTC | CASSLVSGAQAEQYF
. | TRBJ1-1 | TRBV29-1 | . | TGCAGCGCCACAGGCTGGGCCCATTACACTGAAGCTTTCTTT | CSATGWAHYTEAFF
TRBD1 | TRBJ1-6 | TRBV7-9 | . | TGTGCCAGCAGCTCCGGGACAGTGAACTCACCCCTCCACTTT | CASSSGTVNSPLHF
TRBD1 | TRBJ2-6 | TRBV15 | . | TGTGCCACCAGCAGAGATCGGTTCACAGGGGGTCCTGGGGCCAACGTCCTGACTTTC | CATSRDRFTGGPGANVLTF
. | TRBJ1-2 | TRBV11-2 | few | TGTGCCAGCAGCTCTCACCAGGGACAAGATGGCTACACCTTC | CASSSHQGQDGYTF
TRBD1 | TRBJ2-5 | TRBV19 | . | TGTGCCAGTAGTTGGGGACAGGGGGCAGAGACCCAGTACTTC | CASSWGQGAETQYF
TRBD2 | TRBJ2-7 | TRBV11-2 | . | TGTGCCAGCAGCGCCGGGACTAGCGTTAACTACGAGCAGTACTTC | CASSAGTSVNYEQYF
TRBD1 | TRBJ2-1 | TRBV7-9 | . | TGTGCCAGCAGCACCGACAGGGGCTACAATGAGCAGTTCTTC | CASSTDRGYNEQFF
. | TRBJ2-3 | TRBV6-1 | . | TGTGCCAGCAGTGAATTTGTCACAGATACGCAGTATTTT | CASSEFVTDTQYF
TRBD1 | TRBJ2-7 | TRBV4-1 | . | TGCGCCAGCAGCGGTGGACAGGGGGCCTACGAGCAGTACTTC | CASSGGQGAYEQYF
TRBD1 | TRBJ1-2 | TRBV29-1 | . | TGCAGCGTTGGGGACAGGACTGGCTATGGCTACACCTTC | CSVGDRTGYGYTF
. | TRBJ2-6 | TRBV19 | . | TGTGCCAGTAGTATCGATGGGATCTCTGGGGCCAACGTCCTGACTTTC | CASSIDGISGANVLTF
. | TRBJ1-1 | TRBV7-2 | few | TGTGCCAGCAGCTCTCAGTCCTCGAGGGGCACTGAAGCTTTCTTT | CASSSQSSRGTEAFF
. | TRBJ2-2 | TRBV2 | . | TGTGCCAGCGGAGAGTTAAGGAACACCGGGGAGCTGTTTTTT | CASGELRNTGELFF
. | TRBJ2-3 | TRBV25-1 | once | TGTGCCAGCGCCCGGGTTAGCACAGATACGCAGTATTTT | CASARVSTDTQYF
TRBD1 | TRBJ1-6 | TRBV5-6 | . | TGTGCCAGCAGCTTGGAATACAGGGGGCGCCCCAATTCACCCCTCCACTTT | CASSLEYRGRPNSPLHF
. | TRBJ2-7 | TRBV18 | . | TGTGCCAGCTCACTAGTGGGTCAATCTCGGGACGAGCAGTACTTC | CASSLVGQSRDEQYF
TRBD1 | TRBJ2-2 | TRBV5-1 | . | TGCGCCAGCAGCTTAAGGGGGCCTCCCGGGGAGCTGTTTTTT | CASSLRGPPGELFF
TRBD1 | TRBJ1-2 | TRBV30 | . | TGTGCCTGGACTGAAACGACAGGGGGGACCTATGGCTACACCTTC | CAWTETTGGTYGYTF
. | TRBJ1-4 | TRBV5-4 | . | TGTGCCAGCAGCTTTACAGGGCCTAATGAAAAACTGTTTTTT | CASSFTGPNEKLFF
. | TRBJ2-1 | TRBV5-1 | . | TGCGCCAGCAGCTTGAAGCTAGCCTCCTACAATGAGCAGTTCTTC | CASSLKLASYNEQFF
. | TRBJ2-1 | TRBV11-3 | . | TGTGCCAGCAGCTTACCCGGGAGCCATGAGCAGTTCTTC | CASSLPGSHEQFF
. | TRBJ2-7 | TRBV5-4 | . | TGTGCCAGCAGTTTCTCCCCCGGGAGTTTCGACGAGCAGTACTTC | CASSFSPGSFDEQYF
. | TRBJ2-1 | TRBV6-1 | . | TGTGCCAGCAGTCGACTACGGGGCAGGGAGAATGAGCAGTTCTTC | CASSRLRGRENEQFF
. | TRBJ1-1 | TRBV5-4 | . | TGTGCCAGCAGCTTGGGCAGGGGGAACACTGAAGCTTTCTTT | CASSLGRGNTEAFF
. | TRBJ1-6 | TRBV5-1 | . | TGCGCCAGCAGCTTGGCAGGGGCCCGCTATAATTCACCCCTCCACTTT | CASSLAGARYNSPLHF
. | TRBJ2-3 | TRBV7-8 | few | TGTGCCAGCAGCTCCGAAAGGAGTGGGACGCAGTATTTT | CASSSERSGTQYF
. | TRBJ1-3 | TRBV9 | once | TGTGCCAGCAGCGTAGACCCTGGAAACACCATATATTTT | CASSVDPGNTIYF
TRBD2 | TRBJ2-7 | TRBV10-2 | . | TGCGCCAGCAGGGCTAGCGGAACCTACGAGCAGTACTTC | CASRASGTYEQYF
. | TRBJ2-3 | TRBV6-5 | . | TGTGCCAGCAGGGGGGACCCCACAGATACGCAGTATTTT | CASRGDPTDTQYF
. | TRBJ2-5 | TRBV7-9 | . | TGTGCCAGCAGCCCGATTACGTACCAAGAGACCCAGTACTTC | CASSPITYQETQYF
. | TRBJ2-7 | TRBV23-1 | . | TGCGCCAGCAGTCAATCGATACCGGTCGGCGAGCAGTACTTC | CASSQSIPVGEQYF
. | TRBJ1-4 | TRBV5-4 | once | TGTGCCAGCAGGGCGGACGGAACTAATGAAAAACTGTTTTTT | CASRADGTNEKLFF
TRBD1 | TRBJ2-1 | TRBV5-1 | . | TGCGCCAGCAGCTTGAGGGACAGGGGGCTGTACAATGAGCAGTTCTTC | CASSLRDRGLYNEQFF
TRBD1 | TRBJ2-7 | TRBV18 | once | TGTGCCAGCTCACACAATCCGGGACAGGGCGTCGAGCAGTACTTC | CASSHNPGQGVEQYF
TRBD1 | TRBJ1-5 | TRBV18 | . | TGTGCCAGCTCACCCTCGGCGACAGGGGTGAATCAGCCCCAGCATTTT | CASSPSATGVNQPQHF
. | TRBJ1-3 | TRBV30 | . | TGTGCCTGGAGTGTGGGTGGAAACTCTGGAAACACCATATATTTT | CAWSVGGNSGNTIYF